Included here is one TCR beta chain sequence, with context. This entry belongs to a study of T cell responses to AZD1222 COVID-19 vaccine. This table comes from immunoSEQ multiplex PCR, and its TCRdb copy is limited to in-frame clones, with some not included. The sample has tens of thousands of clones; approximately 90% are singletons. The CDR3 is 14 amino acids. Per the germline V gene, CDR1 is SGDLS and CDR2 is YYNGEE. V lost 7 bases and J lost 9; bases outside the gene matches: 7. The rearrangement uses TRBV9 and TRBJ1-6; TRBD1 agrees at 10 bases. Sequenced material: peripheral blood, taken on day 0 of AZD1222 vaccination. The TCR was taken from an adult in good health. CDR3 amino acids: CASGGQGNRSPLHF. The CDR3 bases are TGTGCCAGCGGGGGACAGGGGAATCGTTCACCCCTCCACTTT.